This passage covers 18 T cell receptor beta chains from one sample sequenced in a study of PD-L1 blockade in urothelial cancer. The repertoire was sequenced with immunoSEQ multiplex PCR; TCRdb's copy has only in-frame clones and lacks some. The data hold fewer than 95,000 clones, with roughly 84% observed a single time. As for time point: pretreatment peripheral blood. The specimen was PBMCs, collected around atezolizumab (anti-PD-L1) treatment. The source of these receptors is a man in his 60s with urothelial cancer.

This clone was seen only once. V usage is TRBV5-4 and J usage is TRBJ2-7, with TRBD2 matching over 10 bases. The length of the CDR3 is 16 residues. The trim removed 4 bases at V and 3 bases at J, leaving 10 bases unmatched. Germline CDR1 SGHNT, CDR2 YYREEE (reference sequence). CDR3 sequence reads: CASSQGASGGLYEQYF. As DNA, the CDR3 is TGTGCCAGCAGCCAGGGCGCTAGCGGGGGCCTCTACGAGCAGTACTTC.

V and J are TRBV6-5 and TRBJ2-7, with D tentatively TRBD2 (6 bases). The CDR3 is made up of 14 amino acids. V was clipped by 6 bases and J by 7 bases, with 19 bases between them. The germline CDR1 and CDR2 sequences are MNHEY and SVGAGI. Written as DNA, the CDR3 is TGTGCCAGCAGGGAGGGCCAGCGGGTACGGGAGCAGTACTTC. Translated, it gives CASREGQRVREQYF.

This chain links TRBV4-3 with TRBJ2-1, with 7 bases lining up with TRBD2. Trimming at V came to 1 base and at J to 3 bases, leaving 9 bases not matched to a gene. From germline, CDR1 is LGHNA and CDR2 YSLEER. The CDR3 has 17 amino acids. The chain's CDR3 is CASSQVPAGSGYNEQFF. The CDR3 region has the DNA TGCGCCAGCAGCCAAGTCCCAGCGGGGTCGGGCTACAATGAGCAGTTCTTC.

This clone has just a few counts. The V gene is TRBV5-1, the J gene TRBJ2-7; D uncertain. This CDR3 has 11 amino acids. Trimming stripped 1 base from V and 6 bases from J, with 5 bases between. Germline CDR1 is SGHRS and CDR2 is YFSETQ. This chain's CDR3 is CASSLSREQYF. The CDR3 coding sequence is TGCGCCAGCAGCTTGTCGCGCGAGCAGTACTTC.

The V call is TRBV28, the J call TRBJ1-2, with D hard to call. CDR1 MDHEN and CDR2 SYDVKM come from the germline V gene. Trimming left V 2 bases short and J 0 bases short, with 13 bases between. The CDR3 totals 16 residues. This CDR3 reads CASSLIQGAPNYGYTF. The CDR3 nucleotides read TGTGCCAGCAGTTTAATCCAAGGAGCTCCTAACTATGGCTACACCTTC.

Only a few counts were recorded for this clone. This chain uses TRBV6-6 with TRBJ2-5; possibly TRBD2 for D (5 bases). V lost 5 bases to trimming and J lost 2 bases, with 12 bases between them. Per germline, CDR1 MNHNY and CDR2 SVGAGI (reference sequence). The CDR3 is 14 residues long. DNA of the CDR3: TGTGCCAGCAGTAGACCTAGCTCACAAGAGACCCAGTACTTC. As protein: CASSRPSSQETQYF.

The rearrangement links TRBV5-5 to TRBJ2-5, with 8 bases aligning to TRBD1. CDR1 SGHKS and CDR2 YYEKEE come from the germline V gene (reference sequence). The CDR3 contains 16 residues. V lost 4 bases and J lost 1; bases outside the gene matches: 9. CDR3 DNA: TGTGCCAGCAGCGGGCCGGGGACAGGCGGCCAAGAGACCCAGTACTTC. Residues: CASSGPGTGGQETQYF.

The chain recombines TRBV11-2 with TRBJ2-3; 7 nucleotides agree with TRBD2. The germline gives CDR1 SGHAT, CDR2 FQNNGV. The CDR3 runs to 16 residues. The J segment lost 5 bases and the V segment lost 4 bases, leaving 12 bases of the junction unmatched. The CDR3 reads CASSSRPSGTGDTQYF. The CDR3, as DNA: TGTGCCAGCAGCTCCCGCCCCAGCGGGACCGGAGATACGCAGTATTTT. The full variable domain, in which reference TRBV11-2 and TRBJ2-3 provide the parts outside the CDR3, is EAGVAQSPRYKIIEKRQSVAFWCNPISGHATLYWYQQILGQGPKLLIQFQNNGVVDDSQLPKDRFSAERLKGVDSTLKIQPAKLEDSAVYLCASSSRPSGTGDTQYFGPGTRLTVL.

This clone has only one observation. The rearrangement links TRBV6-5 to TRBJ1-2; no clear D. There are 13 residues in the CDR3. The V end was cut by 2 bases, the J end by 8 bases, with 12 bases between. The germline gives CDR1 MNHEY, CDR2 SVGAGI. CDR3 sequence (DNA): TGTGCCAGCAGTTACAATCCTCCACAGGGCTACACCTTC. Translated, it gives CASSYNPPQGYTF.

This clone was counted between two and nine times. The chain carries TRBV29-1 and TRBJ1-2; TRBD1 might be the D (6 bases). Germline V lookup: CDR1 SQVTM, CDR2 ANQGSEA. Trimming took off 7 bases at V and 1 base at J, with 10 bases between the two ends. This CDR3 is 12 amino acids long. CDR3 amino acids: CSALQGNYGYTF. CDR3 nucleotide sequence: TGCAGCGCCCTACAGGGTAACTATGGCTACACCTTC. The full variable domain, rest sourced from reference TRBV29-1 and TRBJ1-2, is SAVISQKPSRDICQRGTSLTIQCQVDSQVTMMFWYRQQPGQSLTLIATANQGSEATYESGFVIDKFPISRPNLTFSTLTVSNMSPEDSSIYLCSALQGNYGYTFGSGTRLTVV.

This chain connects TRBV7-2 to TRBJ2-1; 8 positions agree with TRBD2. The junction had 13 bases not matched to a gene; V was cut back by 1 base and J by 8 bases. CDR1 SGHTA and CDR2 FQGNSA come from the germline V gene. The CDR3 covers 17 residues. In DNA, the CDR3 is TGTGCCAGCAGCTTAGGGCCCGGGACTAGAGTGCCGGATGAGCAGTTCTTC. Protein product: CASSLGPGTRVPDEQFF.

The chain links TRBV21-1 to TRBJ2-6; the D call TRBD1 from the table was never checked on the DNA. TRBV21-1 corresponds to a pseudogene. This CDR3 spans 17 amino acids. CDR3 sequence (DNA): TGTGCCAGCAGCAGGAGACAGGATAACTCTGGGGCCAACGTCCTGACTTTC. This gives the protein CASSRRQDNSGANVLTF.

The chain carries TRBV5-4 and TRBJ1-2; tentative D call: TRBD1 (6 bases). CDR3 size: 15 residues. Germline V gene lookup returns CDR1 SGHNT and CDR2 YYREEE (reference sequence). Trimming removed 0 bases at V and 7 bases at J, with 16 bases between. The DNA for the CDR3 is TGTGCCAGCAGCTTGGAACTTGGGGGCTATGCTGGCTACACCTTC. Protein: CASSLELGGYAGYTF.

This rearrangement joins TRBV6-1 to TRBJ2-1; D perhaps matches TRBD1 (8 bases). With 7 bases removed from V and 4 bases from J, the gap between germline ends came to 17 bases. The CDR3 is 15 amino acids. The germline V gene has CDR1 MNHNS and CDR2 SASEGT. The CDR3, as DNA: TGTGCCAGCACTACGACAGGGGAGGGATACAATGAGCAGTTCTTC. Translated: CASTTTGEGYNEQFF.

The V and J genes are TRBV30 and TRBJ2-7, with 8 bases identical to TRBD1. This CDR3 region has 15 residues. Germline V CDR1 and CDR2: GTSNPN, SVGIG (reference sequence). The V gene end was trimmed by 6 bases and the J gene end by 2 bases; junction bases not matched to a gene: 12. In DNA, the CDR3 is TGTGCCTGCCCCAGGGGGCCAGGGGGCCCCTACGAGCAGTACTTC. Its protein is CACPRGPGGPYEQYF.

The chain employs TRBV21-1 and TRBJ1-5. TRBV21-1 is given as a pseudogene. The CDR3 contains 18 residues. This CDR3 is CASSDPTPVWRSNQPQHF. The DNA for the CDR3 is TGTGCCAGCAGCGACCCCACCCCGGTGTGGAGGAGCAATCAGCCCCAGCATTTT.

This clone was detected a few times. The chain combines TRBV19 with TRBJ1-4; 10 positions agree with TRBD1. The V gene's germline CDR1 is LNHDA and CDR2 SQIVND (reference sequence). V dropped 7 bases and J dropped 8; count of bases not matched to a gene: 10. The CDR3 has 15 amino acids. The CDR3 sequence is CASMTRTGGVEKLFF. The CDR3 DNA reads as TGTGCCAGTATGACCAGGACAGGGGGAGTCGAAAAACTGTTTTTT. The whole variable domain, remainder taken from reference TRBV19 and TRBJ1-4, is DGGITQSPKYLFRKEGQNVTLSCEQNLNHDAMYWYRQDPGQGLRLIYYSQIVNDFQKGDIAEGYSVSREKKESFPLTVTSAQKNPTAFYLCASMTRTGGVEKLFFGSGTQLSVL.

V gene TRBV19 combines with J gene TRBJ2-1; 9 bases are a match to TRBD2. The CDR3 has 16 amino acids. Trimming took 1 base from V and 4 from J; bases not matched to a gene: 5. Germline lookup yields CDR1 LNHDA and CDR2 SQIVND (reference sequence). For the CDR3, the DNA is TGTGCCAGTAGTATAGGAGGTAGCGGGGGATACAATGAGCAGTTCTTC. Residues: CASSIGGSGGYNEQFF.